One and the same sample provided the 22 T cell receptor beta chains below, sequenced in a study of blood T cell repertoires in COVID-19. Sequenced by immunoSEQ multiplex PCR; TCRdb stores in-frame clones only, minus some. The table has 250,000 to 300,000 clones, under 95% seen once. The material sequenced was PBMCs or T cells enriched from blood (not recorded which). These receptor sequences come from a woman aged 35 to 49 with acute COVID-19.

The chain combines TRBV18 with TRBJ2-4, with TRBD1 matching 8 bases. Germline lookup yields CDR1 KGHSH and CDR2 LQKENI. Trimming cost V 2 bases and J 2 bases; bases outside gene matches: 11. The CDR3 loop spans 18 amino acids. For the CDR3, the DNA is TGTGCCAGCTCACCAGGGATCGGACAGGGTGCGTCCAAAAACATTCAGTACTTC. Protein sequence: CASSPGIGQGASKNIQYF.

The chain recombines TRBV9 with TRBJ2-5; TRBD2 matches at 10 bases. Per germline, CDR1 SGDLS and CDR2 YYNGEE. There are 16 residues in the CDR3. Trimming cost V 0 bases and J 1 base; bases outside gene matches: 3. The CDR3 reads CASSVGSGGFQETQYF. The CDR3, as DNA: TGTGCCAGCAGCGTAGGTAGCGGGGGGTTCCAAGAGACCCAGTACTTC. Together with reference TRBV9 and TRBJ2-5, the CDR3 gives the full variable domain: DSGVTQTPKHLITATGQRVTLRCSPRSGDLSVYWYQQSLDQGLQFLIQYYNGEERAKGNILERFSAQQFPDLHSELNLSSLELGDSALYFCASSVGSGGFQETQYFGPGTRLLVL.

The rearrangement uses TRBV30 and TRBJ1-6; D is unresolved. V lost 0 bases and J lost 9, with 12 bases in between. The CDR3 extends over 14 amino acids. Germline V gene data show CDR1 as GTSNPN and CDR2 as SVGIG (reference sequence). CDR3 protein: CAWSVHGFGSPLHF. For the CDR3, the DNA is TGTGCCTGGAGTGTACACGGGTTCGGTTCACCCCTCCACTTT.

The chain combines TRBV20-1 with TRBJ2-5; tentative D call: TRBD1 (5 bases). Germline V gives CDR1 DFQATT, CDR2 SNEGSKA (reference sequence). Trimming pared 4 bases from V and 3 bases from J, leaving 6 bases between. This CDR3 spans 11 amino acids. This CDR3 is CSATGKETQYF. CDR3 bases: TGCAGTGCTACAGGGAAAGAGACCCAGTACTTC.

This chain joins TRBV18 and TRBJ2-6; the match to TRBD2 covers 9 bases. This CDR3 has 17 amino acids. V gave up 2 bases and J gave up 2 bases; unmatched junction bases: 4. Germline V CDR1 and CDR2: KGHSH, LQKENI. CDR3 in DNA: TGTGCCAGCTCACCAATAGCGGGAGCCACTGGGGCCAACGTCCTGACTTTC. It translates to CASSPIAGATGANVLTF. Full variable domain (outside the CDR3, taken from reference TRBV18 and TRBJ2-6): NAGVMQNPRHLVRRRGQEARLRCSPMKGHSHVYWYRQLPEEGLKFMVYLQKENIIDESGMPKERFSAEFPKEGPSILRIQQVVRGDSAAYFCASSPIAGATGANVLTFGAGSRLTVL.

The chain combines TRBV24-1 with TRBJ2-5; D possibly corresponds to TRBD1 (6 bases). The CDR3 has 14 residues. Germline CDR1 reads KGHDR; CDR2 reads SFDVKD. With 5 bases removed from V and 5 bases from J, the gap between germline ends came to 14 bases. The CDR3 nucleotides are TGTGCCACCAGTGGTGCGGACAGACGGGAGACCCAGTACTTC. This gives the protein CATSGADRRETQYF.

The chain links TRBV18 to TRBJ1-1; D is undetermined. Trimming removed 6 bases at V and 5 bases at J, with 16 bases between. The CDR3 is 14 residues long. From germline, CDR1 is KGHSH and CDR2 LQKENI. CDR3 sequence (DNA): TGTGCCAGCTCGCAAAAAGGGTCGGGGACTGAAGCTTTCTTT. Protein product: CASSQKGSGTEAFF.

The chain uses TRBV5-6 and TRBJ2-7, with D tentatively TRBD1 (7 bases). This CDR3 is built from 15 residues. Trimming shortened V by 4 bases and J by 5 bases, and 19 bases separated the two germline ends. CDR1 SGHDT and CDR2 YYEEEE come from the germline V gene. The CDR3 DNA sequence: TGTGCCAGCAGCACGCCGACAGGGACTTCGGACGAGCAGTACTTC. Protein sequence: CASSTPTGTSDEQYF. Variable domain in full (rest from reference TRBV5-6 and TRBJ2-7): DAGVTQSPTHLIKTRGQQVTLRCSPKSGHDTVSWYQQALGQGPQFIFQYYEEEERQRGNFPDRFSGHQFPNYSSELNVNALLLGDSALYLCASSTPTGTSDEQYFGPGTRLTVT.

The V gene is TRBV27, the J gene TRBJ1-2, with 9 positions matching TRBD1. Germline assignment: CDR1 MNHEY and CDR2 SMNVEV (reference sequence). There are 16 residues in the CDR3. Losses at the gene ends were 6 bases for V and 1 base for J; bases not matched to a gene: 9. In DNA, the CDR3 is TGTGCCAGCAGCACACTCCCGGGACAGGGTAACTATGGCTACACCTTC. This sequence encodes CASSTLPGQGNYGYTF.

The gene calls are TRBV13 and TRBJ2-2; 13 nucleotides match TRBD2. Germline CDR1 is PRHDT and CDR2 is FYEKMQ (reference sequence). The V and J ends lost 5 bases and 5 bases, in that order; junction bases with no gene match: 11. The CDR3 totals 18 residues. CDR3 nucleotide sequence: TGTGCCAGCAGCCTTACTGCCCTGACTAGCGGGAGGACCGGGGAGCTGTTTTTT. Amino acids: CASSLTALTSGRTGELFF.

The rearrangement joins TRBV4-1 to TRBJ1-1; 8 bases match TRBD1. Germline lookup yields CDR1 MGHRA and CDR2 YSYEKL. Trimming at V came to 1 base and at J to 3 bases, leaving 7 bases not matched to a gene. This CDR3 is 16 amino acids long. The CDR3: CASSQGQGLGYTEAFF. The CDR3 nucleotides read TGCGCCAGCAGCCAAGGACAGGGGCTGGGCTACACTGAAGCTTTCTTT.

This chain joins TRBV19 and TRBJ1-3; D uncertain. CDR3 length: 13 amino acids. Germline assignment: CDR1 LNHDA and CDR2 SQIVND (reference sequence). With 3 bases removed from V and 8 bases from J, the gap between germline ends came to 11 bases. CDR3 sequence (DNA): TGTGCCAGTAGTATGGAGCGGCGGGACACCATATATTTT. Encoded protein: CASSMERRDTIYF.

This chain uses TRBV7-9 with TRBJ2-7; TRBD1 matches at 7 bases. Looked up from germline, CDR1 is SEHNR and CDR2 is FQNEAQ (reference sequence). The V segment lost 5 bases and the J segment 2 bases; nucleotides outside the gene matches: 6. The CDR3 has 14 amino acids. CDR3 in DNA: TGTGCCAGCAGCACCTCAGACAGGGCCTACGAGCAGTACTTC. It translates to CASSTSDRAYEQYF.

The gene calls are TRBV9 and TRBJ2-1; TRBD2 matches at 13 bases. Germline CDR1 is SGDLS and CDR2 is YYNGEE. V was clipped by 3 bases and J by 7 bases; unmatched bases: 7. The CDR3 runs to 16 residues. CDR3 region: CASSEGGLAGNNEQFF. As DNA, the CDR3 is TGTGCCAGCAGCGAGGGGGGACTAGCGGGGAATAATGAGCAGTTCTTC.

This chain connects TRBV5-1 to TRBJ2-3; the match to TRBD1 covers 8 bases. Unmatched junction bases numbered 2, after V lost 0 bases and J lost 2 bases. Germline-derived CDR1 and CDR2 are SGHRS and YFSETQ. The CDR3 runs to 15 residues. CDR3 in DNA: TGCGCCAGCAGCTTGGGACAGGGGTACACAGATACGCAGTATTTT. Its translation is CASSLGQGYTDTQYF.

The CDR3 loop is CASSLKRGPYNEQFF. The DNA of the CDR3 is TGCGCCAGCAGCTTGAAGCGGGGTCCCTACAATGAGCAGTTCTTC. The V and J genes are TRBV5-1 and TRBJ2-1, with 7 bases matching TRBD2. CDR1 and CDR2 (germline): SGHRS, YFSETQ. CDR3 size: 15 residues. V shed 1 base, J shed 2 bases, and the junction held 3 bases outside the gene matches.

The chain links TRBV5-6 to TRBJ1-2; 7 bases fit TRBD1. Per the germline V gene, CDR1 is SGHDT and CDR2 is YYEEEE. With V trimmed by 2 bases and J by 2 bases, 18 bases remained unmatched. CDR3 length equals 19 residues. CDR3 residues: CASSFLSTGDRPYNYGYTF. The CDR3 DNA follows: TGTGCCAGCAGCTTTTTATCTACCGGGGACAGACCATACAACTATGGCTACACCTTC.

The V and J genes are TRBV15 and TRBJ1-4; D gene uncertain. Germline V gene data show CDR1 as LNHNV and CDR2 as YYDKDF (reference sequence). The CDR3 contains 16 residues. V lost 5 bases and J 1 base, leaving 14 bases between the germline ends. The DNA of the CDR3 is TGTGCCACCAGCCCTCTATCAGAGCGAACTAATGAAAAACTGTTTTTT. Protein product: CATSPLSERTNEKLFF. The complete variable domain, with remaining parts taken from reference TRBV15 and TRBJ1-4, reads DAMVIQNPRYQVTQFGKPVTLSCSQTLNHNVMYWYQQKSSQAPKLLFHYYDKDFNNEADTPDNFQSRRPNTSFCFLDIRSPGLGDTAMYLCATSPLSERTNEKLFFGSGTQLSVL.

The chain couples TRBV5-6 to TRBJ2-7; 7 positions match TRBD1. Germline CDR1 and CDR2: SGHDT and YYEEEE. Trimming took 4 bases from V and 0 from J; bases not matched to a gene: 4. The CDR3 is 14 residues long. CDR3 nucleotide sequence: TGTGCCAGCAGCGACGACAGGGACTCCTACGAGCAGTACTTC. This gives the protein CASSDDRDSYEQYF.

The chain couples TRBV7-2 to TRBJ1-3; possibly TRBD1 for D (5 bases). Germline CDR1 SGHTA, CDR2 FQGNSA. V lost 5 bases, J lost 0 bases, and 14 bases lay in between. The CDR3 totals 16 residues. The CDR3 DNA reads TGTGCCAGCAGCCTTAACCAGGGTTTCTCTGGAAACACCATATATTTT. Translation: CASSLNQGFSGNTIYF. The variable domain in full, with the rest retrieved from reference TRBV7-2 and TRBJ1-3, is GAGVSQSPSNKVTEKGKDVELRCDPISGHTALYWYRQSLGQGLEFLIYFQGNSAPDKSGLPSDRFSAERTGGSVSTLTIQRTQQEDSAVYLCASSLNQGFSGNTIYFGEGSWLTVV.

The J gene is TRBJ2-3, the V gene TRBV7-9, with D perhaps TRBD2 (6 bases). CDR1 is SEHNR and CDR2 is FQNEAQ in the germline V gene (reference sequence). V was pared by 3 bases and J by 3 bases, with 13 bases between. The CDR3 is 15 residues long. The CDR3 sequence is CASSFGDSPTDTQYF. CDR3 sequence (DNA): TGTGCCAGCAGCTTCGGGGACTCGCCTACAGATACGCAGTATTTT.

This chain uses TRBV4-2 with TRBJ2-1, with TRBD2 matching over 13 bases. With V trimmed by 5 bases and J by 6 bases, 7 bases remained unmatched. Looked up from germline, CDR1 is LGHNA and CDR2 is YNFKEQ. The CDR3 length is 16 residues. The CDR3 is CASSSKLAGGRNEQFF. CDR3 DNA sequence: TGTGCCAGCAGCTCCAAACTAGCGGGGGGGCGCAATGAGCAGTTCTTC.